This T cell receptor beta chain was recovered during a study of T cells in Graves' hyperthyroidism and ophthalmopathy. Notes on the study in general: Most thyroid clonotypes expanded above 0.001 were also detected in blood. Ophthalmopathy stood apart from stable hyperthyroidism in a 13 V-J model.

Researchers amplified the TCR beta CDR3 regions from RNA transcripts. First-round RT-PCR of the TCR CDR3 relied on the HTBI primer set. Via MiXCR, TCRdb re-called the multiplex PCR reads, giving one row per CDR3 protein. The table lists about 640,000 distinct CDR3 sequences, about a fifth of them singletons, with about 35% in the top ten. Germline lookup yields CDR1 SGHRS and CDR2 YFSETQ. CDR3 length: 14 amino acids. V gave up 4 bases and J gave up 6 bases, with 17 bases separating them. This clonotype was detected only a few times. Antigen unknown. The specimen was blood. The clonotype was recovered from a man aged 25-45 years with Graves' ophthalmopathy. The chain uses TRBV5-1 and TRBJ2-7, with a possible D match to TRBD1 (7 bases). The DNA of the CDR3 is TGCGCCAGCAGCCCGGGGGACAGCGCCTCCGAGCAGTACTTC. Translating it yields CASSPGDSASEQYF.